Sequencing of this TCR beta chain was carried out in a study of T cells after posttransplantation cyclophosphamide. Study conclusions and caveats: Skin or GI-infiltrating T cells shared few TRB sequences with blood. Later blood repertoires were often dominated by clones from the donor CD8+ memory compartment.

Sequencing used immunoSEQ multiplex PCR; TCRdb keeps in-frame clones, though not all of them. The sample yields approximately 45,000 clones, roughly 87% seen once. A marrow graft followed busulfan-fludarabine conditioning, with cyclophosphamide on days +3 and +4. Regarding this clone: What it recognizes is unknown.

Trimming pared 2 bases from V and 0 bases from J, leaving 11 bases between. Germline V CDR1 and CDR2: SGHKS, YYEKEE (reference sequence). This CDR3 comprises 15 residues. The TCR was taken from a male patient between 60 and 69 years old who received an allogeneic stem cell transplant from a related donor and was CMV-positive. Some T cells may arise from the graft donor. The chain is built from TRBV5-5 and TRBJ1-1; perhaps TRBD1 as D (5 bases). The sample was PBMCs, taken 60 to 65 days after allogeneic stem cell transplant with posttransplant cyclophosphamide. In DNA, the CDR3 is TGTGCCAGCAGCTTCACAGGCTCTATGAACACTGAAGCTTTCTTT. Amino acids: CASSFTGSMNTEAFF.